These 20 T cell receptor beta chains were sequenced from one sample in a study of CD8 T cells in Susac syndrome. The RNA, about 0.45 to 1 ug, was put through reverse transcription using random hexamers. TCRdb processed the immunoSEQ multiplex PCR reads anew with MiXCR; each CDR3 protein has one entry. The data hold about 250,000 distinct CDR3 sequences, with around 95% observed a single time. Material for sequencing was CD4+ T cells from PBMCs. These receptors all come from a human donor with multiple sclerosis.

The chain uses TRBV24-1 and TRBJ2-1, with TRBD2 matching over 16 bases. The CDR3 is 17 residues long. V gave up 4 bases and J gave up 8 bases; unmatched junction bases: 7. In germline, CDR1 is KGHDR, CDR2 SFDVKD. The CDR3 is CATSDPGTSGRGDEQFF. In nucleotides, the CDR3 is TGTGCCACCAGTGACCCCGGGACTAGCGGGAGGGGAGATGAGCAGTTCTTC.

The rearrangement links TRBV5-1 to TRBJ1-1, with D unresolved. V was cut by 6 bases and J by 8 bases, with 17 bases left in between. Germline CDR1 SGHRS, CDR2 YFSETQ. This CDR3 has 13 residues. CDR3 DNA sequence: TGCGCCAGCACTGGGAGGGATCAAGGAGAAGCTTTCTTT. Encoded protein: CASTGRDQGEAFF.

The CDR3 region is CASSLGGPRAGKLFF. The CDR3 nucleotides read TGTGCCAGCAGCTTAGGGGGACCTCGAGCAGGAAAACTGTTTTTT. The V and J genes are TRBV7-9 and TRBJ1-4; tentatively, D is TRBD1 (5 bases). This CDR3 is 15 amino acids long. V was pared by 1 base and J by 10 bases, with 16 bases between. From germline, CDR1 is SEHNR and CDR2 FQNEAQ (reference sequence).

The chain uses TRBV9 and TRBJ2-6, with 7 positions matching TRBD1. The CDR3 is 18 amino acids. Trimming took 3 bases from V and 0 from J; bases not matched to a gene: 9. Germline lookup yields CDR1 SGDLS and CDR2 YYNGEE. DNA of the CDR3: TGTGCCAGCAGCGCCTACGGACAGGCGCGCTCTGGGGCCAACGTCCTGACTTTC. This codes for CASSAYGQARSGANVLTF.

V usage is TRBV5-1 and J usage is TRBJ2-7; 7 bases agree with TRBD1. Trimming at V came to 0 bases and at J to 2 bases, leaving 2 bases not matched to a gene. This CDR3 has 14 residues. The V gene's germline CDR1 is SGHRS and CDR2 YFSETQ. The CDR3 spells CASSLAGGAYEQYV. DNA for the CDR3: TGCGCCAGCAGCTTGGCAGGGGGAGCCTACGAGCAGTACGTC.

The CDR3 DNA reads as TGCAGTGCTCAACTGGGACAGGGGACTGAAAAACTGTTTTTT. This gives the protein CSAQLGQGTEKLFF. The chain uses TRBV20-1 and TRBJ1-4, with 10 bases identical to TRBD1. Unmatched junction bases numbered 7, after V lost 5 bases and J lost 7 bases. In germline, CDR1 is DFQATT, CDR2 SNEGSKA (reference sequence). The CDR3 is 14 amino acids.

This chain links TRBV28 with TRBJ2-2, with 7 bases that match TRBD1. This CDR3 has 14 amino acids. V gave up 5 bases and J gave up 6 bases; unmatched junction bases: 6. Per the germline V gene, CDR1 is MDHEN and CDR2 is SYDVKM. DNA for the CDR3: TGTGCCAGCAGTAGGCACGGGACAGCCGGGGAGCTGTTTTTT. Residues: CASSRHGTAGELFF.

This clonotype occurred a few times. The gene calls are TRBV3-1 and TRBJ1-4; no definite D call. Trimming left V 4 bases short and J 0 bases short, with 12 bases between. The CDR3 is 16 amino acids. Germline V gene sequence: CDR1 LGHDT, CDR2 YNNKEL (reference sequence). The CDR3 DNA follows: TGTGCCAGCAGCCCCCGAGGACCCGCAACTAATGAAAAACTGTTTTTT. Encoded protein: CASSPRGPATNEKLFF.

V and J are TRBV12-3 or TRBV12-4 and TRBJ2-7; 9 nucleotides align to TRBD1. The junction had 7 bases not matched to a gene; V was cut back by 6 bases and J by 4 bases. CDR3 length: 14 residues. This CDR3 reads CASSGPGQGYEQYV. CDR3 bases: TGTGCCAGCAGCGGACCGGGACAGGGTTACGAGCAGTACGTC.

The chain couples TRBV12-3 or TRBV12-4 to TRBJ2-7, with D perhaps matching TRBD1 (6 bases). The CDR3 has 13 amino acids. V was trimmed by 1 base and J by 3 bases, leaving 7 bases between them. As DNA, the CDR3 is TGTGCCAGCAGTTTAGACAGGGACTACGAGCAGTACTTC. Translation gives CASSLDRDYEQYF.

The chain has TRBV12-3 or TRBV12-4 and TRBJ2-4; D assignment may be TRBD1 or TRBD2 (5 bases each). V gave up 3 bases and J gave up 7 bases, with 10 bases separating them. The CDR3 is 13 amino acids. CDR3 sequence reads: CASSLEGTNIQYF. In DNA, the CDR3 is TGTGCCAGCAGTTTGGAAGGGACCAACATTCAGTACTTC.

The rearrangement uses TRBV6-5 and TRBJ2-7, with TRBD1 matching 9 bases. This CDR3 comprises 13 residues. The germline V gene has CDR1 MNHEY and CDR2 SVGAGI. V lost 4 bases, J lost 7 bases, and 5 bases stayed unmatched. The CDR3 coding sequence is TGTGCCAGCAGTTTCGACAGGGGGGGGGAGCAGTACTTC. It is translated as CASSFDRGGEQYF.

This chain uses TRBV7-6 with TRBJ2-5; no definite D call. The germline gives CDR1 SGHVS, CDR2 FNYEAQ. The CDR3 length is 11 residues. V lost 5 bases to trimming and J lost 9 bases, with 10 bases between them. The CDR3 bases are TGTGCCAGCAGCCCACTTGTGGCCCAGTACTTC. This translates into CASSPLVAQYF.

The rearrangement joins TRBV7-3 to TRBJ2-6; D is undetermined. Germline-derived CDR1 and CDR2 are SGHTA and FQGTGA. V gave up 3 bases and J gave up 0 bases, with 6 bases separating them. The CDR3 extends over 15 amino acids. The CDR3 coding sequence is TGTGCCAGCAGCTTGGTTGACTCTGGGGCCAACGTCCTGACTTTC. Residues: CASSLVDSGANVLTF.

The chain is built from TRBV27 and TRBJ1-1; the D is unclear. V was pared by 2 bases and J by 4 bases, with 11 bases between. The CDR3 length is 14 residues. Germline V gene lookup returns CDR1 MNHEY and CDR2 SMNVEV (reference sequence). The CDR3 protein is CASSLRDLGTEAFF. The CDR3 DNA reads TGTGCCAGCAGTTTAAGAGATTTGGGCACTGAAGCTTTCTTT.

The chain couples TRBV9 to TRBJ2-3; 10 nucleotides line up with TRBD2. The CDR3 sequence is 15 residues long. The junction had 3 bases not matched to a gene; V was cut back by 3 bases and J by 2 bases. Germline V gene sequence: CDR1 SGDLS, CDR2 YYNGEE. Here the CDR3 DNA reads TGTGCCAGCAGCGCTCTAGCGGGAGACACAGATACGCAGTATTTT. Protein: CASSALAGDTDTQYF.

The rearrangement joins TRBV4-2 to TRBJ2-2; 12 bases are shared with TRBD1. CDR1 and CDR2 from the germline V gene are LGHNA and YNFKEQ. The CDR3 length is 17 residues. Trimming at V came to 4 bases and at J to 6 bases, leaving 9 bases not matched to a gene. Written as DNA, the CDR3 is TGTGCCAGCAGCCGAATAGGGACAGGGGGCGAGGCCGGGGAGCTGTTTTTT. Protein: CASSRIGTGGEAGELFF.

The chain couples TRBV3-1 to TRBJ2-7; D is perhaps TRBD2 (6 bases). In germline, CDR1 is LGHDT, CDR2 YNNKEL (reference sequence). This CDR3 comprises 14 residues. V was shortened by 1 base and J by 2 bases, with 9 bases between the two germline ends. CDR3 coding DNA: TGTGCCAGCAGCCAAGTTCGGGGGACCTACGAGCAGTACTTC. This encodes CASSQVRGTYEQYF.

The rearrangement uses TRBV27 and TRBJ2-1, with 12 bases identical to TRBD2. Unmatched junction bases numbered 8, after V lost 6 bases and J lost 5 bases. In germline, CDR1 is MNHEY, CDR2 SMNVEV (reference sequence). The CDR3 length is 16 residues. In DNA, the CDR3 is TGTGCCAGCAGCCTTTCAGGACTAGCGGGAAACAATGAGCAGTTCTTC. This codes for CASSLSGLAGNNEQFF.

The chain employs TRBV20-1 and TRBJ1-2; TRBD1 matches 12 bases. After removal of 6 bases from V and 3 bases from J, the junction contained 11 bases not matched to a gene. The CDR3 loop spans 16 amino acids. The germline V gene has CDR1 DFQATT and CDR2 SNEGSKA (reference sequence). The CDR3 region has the DNA TGCAGTGCAGCTCGGGACAGGGGGCCGTTTGACTATGGCTACACCTTC. Its translation is CSAARDRGPFDYGYTF.